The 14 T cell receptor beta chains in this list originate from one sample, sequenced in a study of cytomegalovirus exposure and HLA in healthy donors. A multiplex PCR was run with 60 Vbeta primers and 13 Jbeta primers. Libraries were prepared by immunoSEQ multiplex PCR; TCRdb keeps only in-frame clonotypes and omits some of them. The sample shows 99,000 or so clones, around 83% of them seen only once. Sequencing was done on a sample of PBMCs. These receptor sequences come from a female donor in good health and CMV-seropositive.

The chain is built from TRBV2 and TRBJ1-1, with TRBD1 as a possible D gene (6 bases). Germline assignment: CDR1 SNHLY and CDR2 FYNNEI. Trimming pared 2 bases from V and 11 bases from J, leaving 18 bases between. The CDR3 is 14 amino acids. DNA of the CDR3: TGTGCCAGCAGTGAACAGGGGCCCATCTTTGAGGCTTTCTTT. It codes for CASSEQGPIFEAFF. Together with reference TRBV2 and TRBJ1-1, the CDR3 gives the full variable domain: EPEVTQTPSHQVTQMGQEVILRCVPISNHLYFYWYRQILGQKVEFLVSFYNNEISEKSEIFDDQFSVERPDGSNFTLKIRSTKLEDSAMYFCASSEQGPIFEAFFGQGTRLTVV.

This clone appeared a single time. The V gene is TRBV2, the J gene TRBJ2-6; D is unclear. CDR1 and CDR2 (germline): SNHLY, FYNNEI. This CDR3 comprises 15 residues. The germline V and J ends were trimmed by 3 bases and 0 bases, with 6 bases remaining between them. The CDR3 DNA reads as TGTGCCAGCAGTGACTGGAGCTCTGGGGCCAACGTCCTGACTTTC. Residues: CASSDWSSGANVLTF.

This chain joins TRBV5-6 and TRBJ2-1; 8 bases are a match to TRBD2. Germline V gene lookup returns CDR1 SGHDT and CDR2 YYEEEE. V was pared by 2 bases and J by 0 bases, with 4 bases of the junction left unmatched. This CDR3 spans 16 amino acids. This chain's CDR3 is CASSLAGAGSYNEQFF. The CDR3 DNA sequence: TGTGCCAGCAGCTTAGCGGGAGCGGGCTCCTACAATGAGCAGTTCTTC.

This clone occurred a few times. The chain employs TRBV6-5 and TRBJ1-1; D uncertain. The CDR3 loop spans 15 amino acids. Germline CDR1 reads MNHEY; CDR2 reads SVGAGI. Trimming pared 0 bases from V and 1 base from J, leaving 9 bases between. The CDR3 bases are TGTGCCAGCAGTTACTCGGTGGGAGGGAACACTGAAGCTTTCTTT. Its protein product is CASSYSVGGNTEAFF.

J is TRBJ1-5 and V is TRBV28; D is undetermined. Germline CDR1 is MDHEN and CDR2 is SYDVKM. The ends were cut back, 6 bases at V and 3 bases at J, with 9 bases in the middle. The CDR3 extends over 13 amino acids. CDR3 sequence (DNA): TGTGCCAGCAGCCGACAAAACAATCAGCCCCAGCATTTT. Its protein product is CASSRQNNQPQHF.

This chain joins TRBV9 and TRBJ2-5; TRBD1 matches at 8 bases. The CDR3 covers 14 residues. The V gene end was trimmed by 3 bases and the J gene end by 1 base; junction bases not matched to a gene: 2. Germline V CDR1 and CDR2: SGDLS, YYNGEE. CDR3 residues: CASSAGQGQETQYF. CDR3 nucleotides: TGTGCCAGCAGCGCCGGACAGGGCCAAGAGACCCAGTACTTC.

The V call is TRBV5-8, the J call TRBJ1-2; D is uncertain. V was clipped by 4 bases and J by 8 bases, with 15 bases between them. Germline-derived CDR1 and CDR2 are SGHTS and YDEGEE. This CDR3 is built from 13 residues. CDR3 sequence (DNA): TGTGCCAGCAGCCCGGCGGGAGTGAAGGGCTACACCTTC. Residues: CASSPAGVKGYTF.

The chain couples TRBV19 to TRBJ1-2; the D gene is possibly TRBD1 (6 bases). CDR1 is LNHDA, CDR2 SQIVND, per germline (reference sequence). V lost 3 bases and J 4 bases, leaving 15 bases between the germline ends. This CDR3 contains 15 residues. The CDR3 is CASSIPGGRTYGYTF. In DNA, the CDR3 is TGTGCCAGTAGTATCCCGGGGGGGCGCACCTATGGCTACACCTTC.

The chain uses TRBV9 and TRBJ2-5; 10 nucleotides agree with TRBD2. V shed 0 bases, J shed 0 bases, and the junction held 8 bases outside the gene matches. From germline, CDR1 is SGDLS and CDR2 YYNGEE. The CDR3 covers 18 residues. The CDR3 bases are TGTGCCAGCAGCGTAGAAGCGGGGGGGCTGACGTACCAAGAGACCCAGTACTTC. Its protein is CASSVEAGGLTYQETQYF.

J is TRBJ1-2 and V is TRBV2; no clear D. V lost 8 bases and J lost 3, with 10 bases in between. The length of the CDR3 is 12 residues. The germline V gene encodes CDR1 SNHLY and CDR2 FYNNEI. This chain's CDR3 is CASRTGYYGYTF. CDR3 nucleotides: TGTGCCAGCCGGACTGGGTACTATGGCTACACCTTC.

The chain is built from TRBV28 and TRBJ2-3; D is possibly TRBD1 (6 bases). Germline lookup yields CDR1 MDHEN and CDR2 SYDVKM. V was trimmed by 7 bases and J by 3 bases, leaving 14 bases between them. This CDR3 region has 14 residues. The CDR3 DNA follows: TGTGCCAGCACCAGGGGCGGTCAGACAGATACGCAGTATTTT. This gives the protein CASTRGGQTDTQYF.

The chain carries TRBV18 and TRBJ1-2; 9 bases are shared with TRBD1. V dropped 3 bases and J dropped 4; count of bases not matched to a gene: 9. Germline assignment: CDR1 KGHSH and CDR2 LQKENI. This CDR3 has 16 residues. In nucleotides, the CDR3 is TGTGCCAGCTCACCTTTACAGGGGGCGAGAACCTATGGCTACACCTTC. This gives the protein CASSPLQGARTYGYTF. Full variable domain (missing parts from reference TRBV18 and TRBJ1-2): NAGVMQNPRHLVRRRGQEARLRCSPMKGHSHVYWYRQLPEEGLKFMVYLQKENIIDESGMPKERFSAEFPKEGPSILRIQQVVRGDSAAYFCASSPLQGARTYGYTFGSGTRLTVV.

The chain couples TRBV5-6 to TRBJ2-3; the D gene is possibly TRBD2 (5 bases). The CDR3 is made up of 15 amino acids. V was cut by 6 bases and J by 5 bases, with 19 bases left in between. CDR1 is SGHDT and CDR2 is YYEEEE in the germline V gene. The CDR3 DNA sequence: TGTGCCAGCACCGAAGGGAGTGGGTGGGGAGATACGCAGTATTTT. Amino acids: CASTEGSGWGDTQYF.

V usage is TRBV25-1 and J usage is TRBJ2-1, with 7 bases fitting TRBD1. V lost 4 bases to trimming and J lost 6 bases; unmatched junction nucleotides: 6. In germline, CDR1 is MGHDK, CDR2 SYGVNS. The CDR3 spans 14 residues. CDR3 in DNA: TGTGCCAGCAGTGGATGGGGGACAGCCAATGAGCAGTTCTTC. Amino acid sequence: CASSGWGTANEQFF.